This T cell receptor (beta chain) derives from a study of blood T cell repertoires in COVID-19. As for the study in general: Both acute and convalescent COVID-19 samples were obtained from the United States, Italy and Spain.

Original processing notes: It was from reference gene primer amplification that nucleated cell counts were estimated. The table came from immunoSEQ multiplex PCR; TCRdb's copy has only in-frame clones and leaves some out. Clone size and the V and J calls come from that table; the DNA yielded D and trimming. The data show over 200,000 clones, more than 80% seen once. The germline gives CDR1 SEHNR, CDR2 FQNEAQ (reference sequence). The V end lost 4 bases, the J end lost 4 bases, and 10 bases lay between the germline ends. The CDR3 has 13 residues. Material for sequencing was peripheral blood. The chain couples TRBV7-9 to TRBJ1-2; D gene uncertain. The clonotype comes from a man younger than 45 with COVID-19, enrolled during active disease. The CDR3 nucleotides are TGTGCCAGCAGCTCCGAGGATAGCTATGGCTACACCTTC. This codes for CASSSEDSYGYTF.